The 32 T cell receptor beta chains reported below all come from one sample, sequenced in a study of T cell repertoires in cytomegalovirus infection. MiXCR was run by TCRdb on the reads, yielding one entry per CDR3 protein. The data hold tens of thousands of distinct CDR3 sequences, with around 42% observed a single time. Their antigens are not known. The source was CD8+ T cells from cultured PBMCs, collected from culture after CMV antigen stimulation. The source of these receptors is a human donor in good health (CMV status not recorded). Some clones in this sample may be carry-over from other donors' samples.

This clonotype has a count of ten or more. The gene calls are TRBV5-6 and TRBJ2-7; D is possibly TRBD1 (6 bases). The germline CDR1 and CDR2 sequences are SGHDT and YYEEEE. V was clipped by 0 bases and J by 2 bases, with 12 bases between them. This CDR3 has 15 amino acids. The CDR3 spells CASSLGDTAPYEQYF. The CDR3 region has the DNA TGTGCCAGCAGCTTGGGGGACACAGCCCCCTACGAGCAGTACTTC.

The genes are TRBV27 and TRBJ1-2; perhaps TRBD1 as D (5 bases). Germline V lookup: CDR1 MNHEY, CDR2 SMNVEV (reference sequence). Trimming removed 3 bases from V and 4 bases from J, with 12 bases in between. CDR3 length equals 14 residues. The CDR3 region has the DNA TGTGCCAGCAGTTTCGGGGCGTCAGGCTATGGCTACACCTTC. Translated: CASSFGASGYGYTF.

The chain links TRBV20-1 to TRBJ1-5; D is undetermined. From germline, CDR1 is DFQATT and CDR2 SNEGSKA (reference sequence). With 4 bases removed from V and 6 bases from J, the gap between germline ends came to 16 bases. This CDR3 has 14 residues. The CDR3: CSATRLQMGQPQHF. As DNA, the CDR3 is TGCAGTGCTACGAGGCTCCAAATGGGTCAGCCCCAGCATTTT.

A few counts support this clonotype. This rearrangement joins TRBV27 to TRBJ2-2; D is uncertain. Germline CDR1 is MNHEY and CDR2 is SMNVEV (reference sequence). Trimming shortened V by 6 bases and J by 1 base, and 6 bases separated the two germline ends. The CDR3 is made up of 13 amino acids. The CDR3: CASSTGNTGELFF. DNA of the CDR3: TGTGCCAGCAGCACGGGGAACACCGGGGAGCTGTTTTTT.

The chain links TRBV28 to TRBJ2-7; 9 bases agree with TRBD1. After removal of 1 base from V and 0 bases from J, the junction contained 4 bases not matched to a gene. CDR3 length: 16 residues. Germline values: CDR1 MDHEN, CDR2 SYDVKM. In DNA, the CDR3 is TGTGCCAGCAGTTTATTGGGGACAGGGAGCTCCTACGAGCAGTACTTC. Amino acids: CASSLLGTGSSYEQYF.

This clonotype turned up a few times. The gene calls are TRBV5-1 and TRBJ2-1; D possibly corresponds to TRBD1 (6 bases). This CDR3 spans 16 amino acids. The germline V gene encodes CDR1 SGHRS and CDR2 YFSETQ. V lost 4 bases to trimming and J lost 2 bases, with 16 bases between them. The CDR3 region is CASSLNRDQPYNEQFF. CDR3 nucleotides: TGCGCCAGCAGCCTAAACAGGGATCAGCCCTACAATGAGCAGTTCTTC.

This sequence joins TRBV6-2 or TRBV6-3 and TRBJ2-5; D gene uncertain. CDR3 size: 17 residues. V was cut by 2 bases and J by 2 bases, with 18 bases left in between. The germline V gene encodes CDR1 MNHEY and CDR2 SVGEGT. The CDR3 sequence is CASSYLPKKRSQETQYF. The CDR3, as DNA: TGTGCCAGCAGTTACCTTCCTAAGAAGCGCAGTCAAGAGACCCAGTACTTC.

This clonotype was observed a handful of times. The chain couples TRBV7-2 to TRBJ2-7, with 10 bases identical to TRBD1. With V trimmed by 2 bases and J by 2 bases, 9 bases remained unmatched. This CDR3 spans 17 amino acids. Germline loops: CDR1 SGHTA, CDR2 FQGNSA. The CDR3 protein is CASSLPKDRGWAYEQYF. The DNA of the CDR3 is TGTGCCAGCAGCTTACCAAAGGACAGGGGGTGGGCCTACGAGCAGTACTTC.

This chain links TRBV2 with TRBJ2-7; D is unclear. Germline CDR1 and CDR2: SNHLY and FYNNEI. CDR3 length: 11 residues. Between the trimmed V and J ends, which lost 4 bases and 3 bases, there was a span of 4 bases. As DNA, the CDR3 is TGTGCCAGCAGTGGTTTCTACGAGCAGTACTTC. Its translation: CASSGFYEQYF.

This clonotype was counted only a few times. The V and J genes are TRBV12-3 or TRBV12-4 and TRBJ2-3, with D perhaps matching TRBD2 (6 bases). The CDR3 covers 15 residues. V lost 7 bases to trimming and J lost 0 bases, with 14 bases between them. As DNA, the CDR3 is TGTGCCAGCATCCCGGGGCGGGGTAGCACAGATACGCAGTATTTT. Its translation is CASIPGRGSTDTQYF.

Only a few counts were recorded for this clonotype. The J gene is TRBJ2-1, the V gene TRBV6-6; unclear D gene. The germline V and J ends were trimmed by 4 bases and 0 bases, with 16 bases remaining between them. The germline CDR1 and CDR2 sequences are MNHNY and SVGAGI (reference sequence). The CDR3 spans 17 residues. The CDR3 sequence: CASSLAGPRSSYNEQFF. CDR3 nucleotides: TGTGCCAGCAGTTTAGCAGGTCCTCGTAGCTCCTACAATGAGCAGTTCTTC.

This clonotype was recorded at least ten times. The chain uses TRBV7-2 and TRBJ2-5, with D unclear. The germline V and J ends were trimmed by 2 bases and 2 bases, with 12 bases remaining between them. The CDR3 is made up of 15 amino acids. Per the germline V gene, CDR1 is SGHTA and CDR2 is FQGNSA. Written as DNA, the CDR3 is TGTGCCAGCAGCTTAAGATCAGGAATTCAAGAGACCCAGTACTTC. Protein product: CASSLRSGIQETQYF.

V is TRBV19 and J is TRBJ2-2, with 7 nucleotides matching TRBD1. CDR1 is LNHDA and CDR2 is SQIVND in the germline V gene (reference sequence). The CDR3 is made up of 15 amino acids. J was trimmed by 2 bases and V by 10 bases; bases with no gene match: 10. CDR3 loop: CAIGPRTGNTGELFF. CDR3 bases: TGTGCCATAGGCCCCAGGACAGGCAACACCGGGGAGCTGTTTTTT.

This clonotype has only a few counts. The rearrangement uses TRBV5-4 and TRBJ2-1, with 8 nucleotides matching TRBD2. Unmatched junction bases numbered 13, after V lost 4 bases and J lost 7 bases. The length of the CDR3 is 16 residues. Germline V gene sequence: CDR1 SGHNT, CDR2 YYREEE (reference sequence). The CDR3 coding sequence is TGTGCCAGCAGCCTAGGACTAGCTGGTAGCCGGAATGAGCAGTTCTTC. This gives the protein CASSLGLAGSRNEQFF.

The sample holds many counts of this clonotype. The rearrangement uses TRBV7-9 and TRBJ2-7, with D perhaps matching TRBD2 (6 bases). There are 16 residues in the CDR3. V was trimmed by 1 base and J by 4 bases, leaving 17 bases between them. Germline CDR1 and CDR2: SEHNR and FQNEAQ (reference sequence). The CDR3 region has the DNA TGTGCCAGCAGCTTAGGCGGGAATCCGGCTCCTTACGAGCAGTACTTC. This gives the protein CASSLGGNPAPYEQYF. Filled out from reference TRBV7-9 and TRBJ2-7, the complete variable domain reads DTGVSQNPRHKITKRGQNVTFRCDPISEHNRLYWYRQTLGQGPEFLTYFQNEAQLEKSRLLSDRFSAERPKGSFSTLEIQRTEQGDSAMYLCASSLGGNPAPYEQYFGPGTRLTVT.

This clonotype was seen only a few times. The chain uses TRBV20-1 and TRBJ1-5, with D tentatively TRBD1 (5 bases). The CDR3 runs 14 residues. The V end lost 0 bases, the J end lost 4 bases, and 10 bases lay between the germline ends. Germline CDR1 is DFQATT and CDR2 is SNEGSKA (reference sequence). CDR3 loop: CSARDREGNQPQHF. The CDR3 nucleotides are TGCAGTGCTAGAGATCGCGAGGGGAATCAGCCCCAGCATTTT.

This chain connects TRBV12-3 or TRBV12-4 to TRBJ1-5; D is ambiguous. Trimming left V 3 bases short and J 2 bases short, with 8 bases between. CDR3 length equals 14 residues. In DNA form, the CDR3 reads TGTGCCAGCAGTTTTGGATTTCGCAATCAGCCCCAGCATTTT. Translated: CASSFGFRNQPQHF.

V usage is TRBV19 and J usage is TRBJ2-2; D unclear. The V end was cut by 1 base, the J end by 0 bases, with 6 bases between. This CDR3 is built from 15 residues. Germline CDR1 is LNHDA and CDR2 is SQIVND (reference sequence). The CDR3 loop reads CASSIGAANTGELFF. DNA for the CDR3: TGTGCCAGTAGTATAGGGGCAGCGAACACCGGGGAGCTGTTTTTT.

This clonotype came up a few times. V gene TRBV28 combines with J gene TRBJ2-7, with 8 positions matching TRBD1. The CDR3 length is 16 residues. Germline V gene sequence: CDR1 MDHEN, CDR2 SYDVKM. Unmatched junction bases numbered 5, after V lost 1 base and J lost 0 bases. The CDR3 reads CASSLFGTGASYEQYF. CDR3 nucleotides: TGTGCCAGCAGTTTATTCGGGACAGGCGCCTCCTACGAGCAGTACTTC.

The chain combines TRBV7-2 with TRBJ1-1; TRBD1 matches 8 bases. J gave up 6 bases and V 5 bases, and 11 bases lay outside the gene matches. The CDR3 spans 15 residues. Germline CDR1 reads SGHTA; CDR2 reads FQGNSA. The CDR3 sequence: CASSPDRGPRAEAFF. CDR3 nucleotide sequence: TGTGCCAGCAGCCCCGACAGGGGACCCAGGGCTGAAGCTTTCTTT.

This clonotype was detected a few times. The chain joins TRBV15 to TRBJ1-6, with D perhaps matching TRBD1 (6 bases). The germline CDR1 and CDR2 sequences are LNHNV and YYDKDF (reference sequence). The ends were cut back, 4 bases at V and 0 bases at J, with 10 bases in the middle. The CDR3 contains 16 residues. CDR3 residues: CATSTDRSSYNSPLHF. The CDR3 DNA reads TGTGCCACCAGCACAGACAGGAGCTCCTATAATTCACCCCTCCACTTT.

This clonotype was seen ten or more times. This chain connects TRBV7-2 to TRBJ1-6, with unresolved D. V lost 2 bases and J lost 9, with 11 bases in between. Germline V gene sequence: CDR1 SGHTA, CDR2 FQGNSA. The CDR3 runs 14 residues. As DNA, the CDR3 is TGTGCCAGCAGCTTAAGGGATATCGGTTCACCCCTCCACTTT. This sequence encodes CASSLRDIGSPLHF.

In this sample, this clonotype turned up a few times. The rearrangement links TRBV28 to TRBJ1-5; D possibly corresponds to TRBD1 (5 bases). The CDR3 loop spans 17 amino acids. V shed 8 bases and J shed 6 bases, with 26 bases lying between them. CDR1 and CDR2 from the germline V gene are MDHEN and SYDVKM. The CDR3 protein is CASSFPTQGEAGQPQHF. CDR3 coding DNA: TGTGCCAGCTCTTTCCCCACTCAGGGAGAGGCGGGTCAGCCCCAGCATTTT.

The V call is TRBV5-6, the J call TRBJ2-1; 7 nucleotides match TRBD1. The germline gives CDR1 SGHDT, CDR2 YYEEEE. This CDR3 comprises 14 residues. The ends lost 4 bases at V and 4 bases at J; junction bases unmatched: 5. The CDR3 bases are TGTGCCAGCAGCCCGACAGGGCATTACAATGAGCAGTTCTTC. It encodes CASSPTGHYNEQFF.

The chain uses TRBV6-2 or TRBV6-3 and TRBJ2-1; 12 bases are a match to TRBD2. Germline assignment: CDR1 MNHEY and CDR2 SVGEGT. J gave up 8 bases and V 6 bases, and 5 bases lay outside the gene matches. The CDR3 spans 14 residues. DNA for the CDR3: TGTGCCAGCAGGGACAGACTAGCGGGGGATGAGCAGTTCTTC. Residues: CASRDRLAGDEQFF.

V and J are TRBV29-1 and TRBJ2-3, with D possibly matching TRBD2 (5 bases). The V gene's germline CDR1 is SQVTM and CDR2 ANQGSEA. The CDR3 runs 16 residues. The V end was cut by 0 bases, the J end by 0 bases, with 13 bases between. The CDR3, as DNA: TGCAGCGTTGAAGATTCGTTAGGAGGAAGCACAGATACGCAGTATTTT. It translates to CSVEDSLGGSTDTQYF.

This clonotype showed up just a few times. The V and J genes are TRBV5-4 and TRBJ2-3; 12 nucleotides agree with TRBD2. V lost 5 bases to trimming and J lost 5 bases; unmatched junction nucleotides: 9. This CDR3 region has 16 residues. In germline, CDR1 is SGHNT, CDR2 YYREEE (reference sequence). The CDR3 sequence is CASRHELAGGLDTQYF. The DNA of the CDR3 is TGTGCCAGCAGGCACGAACTAGCGGGGGGCCTAGATACGCAGTATTTT.

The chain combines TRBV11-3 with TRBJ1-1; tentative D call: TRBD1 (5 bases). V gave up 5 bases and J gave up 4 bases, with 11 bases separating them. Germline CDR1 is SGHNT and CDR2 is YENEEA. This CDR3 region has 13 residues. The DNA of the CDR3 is TGTGCCAGCAGCGCCTGGGGGGGCACTGAAGCTTTCTTT. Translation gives CASSAWGGTEAFF.

The CDR3, as DNA: TGTGCCAGCAGTCTACAGGGACTAGGGACCGGGGAGCTGTTTTTT. Protein sequence: CASSLQGLGTGELFF. V gene TRBV27 combines with J gene TRBJ2-2, with 8 bases aligning to TRBD2. With 5 bases clipped from V and 5 bases from J, the junction kept 7 bases outside the gene matches. CDR3 length equals 15 residues. Germline CDR1 is MNHEY and CDR2 is SMNVEV (reference sequence).

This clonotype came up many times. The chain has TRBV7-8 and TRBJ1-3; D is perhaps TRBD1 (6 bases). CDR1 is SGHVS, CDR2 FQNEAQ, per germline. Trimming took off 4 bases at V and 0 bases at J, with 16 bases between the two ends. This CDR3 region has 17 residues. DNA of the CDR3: TGTGCCAGCAGCTCTAATACAGGGACCATCTCTGGAAACACCATATATTTT. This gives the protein CASSSNTGTISGNTIYF.

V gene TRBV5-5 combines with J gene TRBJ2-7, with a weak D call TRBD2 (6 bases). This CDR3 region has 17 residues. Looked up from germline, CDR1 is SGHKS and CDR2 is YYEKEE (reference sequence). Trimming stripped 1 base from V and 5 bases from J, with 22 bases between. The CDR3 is CASSLNGRGETTDEQYF. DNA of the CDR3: TGTGCCAGCAGCTTGAACGGGCGGGGTGAAACTACGGACGAGCAGTACTTC.

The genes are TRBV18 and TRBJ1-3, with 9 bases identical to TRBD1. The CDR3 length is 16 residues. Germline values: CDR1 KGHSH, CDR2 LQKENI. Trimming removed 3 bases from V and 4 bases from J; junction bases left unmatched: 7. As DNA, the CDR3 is TGTGCCAGCTCACCTGCCGGGACAGGGATCGGAAACACCATATATTTT. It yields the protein CASSPAGTGIGNTIYF.